The 32 T cell receptor beta chains presented below share a single source sample, sequenced in a study of vaccination and CD4 T cells after COVID-19. As for treatment: approximately 10-day PBMC culture with coronavirus spike peptide pools or control peptides (ViraFEST assay). Their target antigens are unknown. The study sequenced cultured CD4+ T cell DNA using the Oncomine TCR Beta short-read assay. TCRdb passed the PCR reads through MiXCR, listing each CDR3 protein once. Here the sample spans some 20,000 distinct CDR3 sequences, about 64% being singletons. Sample: CD4+ T cells from blood, cultured in vitro. These receptors came from a human donor who had recovered from COVID-19.

This clonotype occurred a few times. The chain recombines TRBV10-3 with TRBJ1-5; perhaps TRBD1 as D (5 bases). Per the germline V gene, CDR1 is ENHRY and CDR2 is SYGVKD. Trimming removed 7 bases at V and 8 bases at J, with 30 bases between. The length of the CDR3 is 18 residues. CDR3 loop: CAIIGLWGDLEDGKPQHF. The CDR3 DNA reads as TGTGCCATCATAGGACTTTGGGGGGATTTGGAGGATGGTAAGCCCCAGCATTTT.

This clonotype was detected once. The V and J genes are TRBV12-3 or TRBV12-4 and TRBJ1-5, with D unclear. V lost 5 bases and J 0 bases, leaving 11 bases between the germline ends. The CDR3 spans 15 residues. This CDR3 reads CASSRGGPSNQPQHF. CDR3 nucleotides: TGTGCCAGCAGTCGGGGAGGGCCTAGCAATCAGCCCCAGCATTTT.

V gene TRBV29-1 combines with J gene TRBJ1-1, with no clear D. CDR3 length: 12 amino acids. V was shortened by 7 bases and J by 3 bases, with 12 bases between the two germline ends. Germline lookup yields CDR1 SQVTM and CDR2 ANQGSEA. CDR3 sequence (DNA): TGCAGCGGAAAGACTGGGGACACTGAAGCTTTCTTT. Amino acid sequence: CSGKTGDTEAFF.

The gene calls are TRBV4-3 and TRBJ2-3, with D possibly TRBD2 on 6 matching bases. This CDR3 has 17 amino acids. The V and J ends lost 0 bases and 3 bases respectively, with 16 bases between them. The germline CDR1 and CDR2 sequences are LGHNA and YSLEER. The DNA for the CDR3 is TGCGCCAGCAGCCAAGAAATGCGAGCGGAGGGAACAGATACGCAGTATTTT. It yields the protein CASSQEMRAEGTDTQYF.

The gene calls are TRBV20-1 and TRBJ1-1; D perhaps matches TRBD1 (6 bases). The V gene lost 4 bases and the J gene lost 4 bases, with 19 bases spanning the gap. CDR3 size: 15 residues. CDR1 is DFQATT and CDR2 is SNEGSKA in the germline V gene (reference sequence). The CDR3 nucleotides are TGCAGTGCTACCGGGGGCATAGGTCTGAGCACTGAAGCTTTCTTT. This translates into CSATGGIGLSTEAFF.

This chain connects TRBV19 to TRBJ2-4; TRBD1 might be the D (5 bases). CDR1 is LNHDA and CDR2 is SQIVND in the germline V gene (reference sequence). The CDR3 covers 14 residues. Deletions cut 3 bases from V and 0 bases from J, with 6 bases between. In DNA form, the CDR3 reads TGTGCCAGTAGTATGGGGCTAGCCAAAAACATTCAGTACTTC. The encoded protein is CASSMGLAKNIQYF.

This clonotype was detected a few times. This chain uses TRBV20-1 with TRBJ1-1; weak D call: TRBD1 (6 bases). The germline CDR1 and CDR2 sequences are DFQATT and SNEGSKA (reference sequence). This CDR3 is 15 amino acids long. Trimming took off 1 base at V and 2 bases at J, with 14 bases between the two ends. Written as DNA, the CDR3 is TGCAGTGCTAGAGGGGGGACACGCCTTAACACTGAAGCTTTCTTT. It yields the protein CSARGGTRLNTEAFF.

This chain joins TRBV29-1 and TRBJ1-4; no definite D call. The germline V gene encodes CDR1 SQVTM and CDR2 ANQGSEA. The CDR3 extends over 13 amino acids. Trimming removed 4 bases from V and 0 bases from J, with 6 bases in between. The CDR3 bases are TGCAGCGTTGGGCAGGCAACTAATGAAAAACTGTTTTTT. As protein: CSVGQATNEKLFF.

By share of the sample, this clonotype is medium-sized. The chain's CDR3 is CASSFRDRPNYGYTF. CDR3 bases: TGTGCCAGCAGTTTCCGGGACCGGCCTAACTATGGCTACACCTTC. This chain links TRBV28 with TRBJ1-2; a possible D gene is TRBD1 (5 bases). V was cut by 3 bases and J by 0 bases, with 11 bases left in between. Germline V CDR1 and CDR2: MDHEN, SYDVKM. This CDR3 is built from 15 residues.

The chain recombines TRBV19 with TRBJ2-3, with 10 positions matching TRBD2. V trimming: 10 bases; J trimming: 2 bases; junction bases outside the gene matches: 6. CDR3 length: 14 residues. Germline V CDR1 and CDR2: LNHDA, SQIVND (reference sequence). The CDR3 loop reads CATRLAGVTDTQYF. In DNA, the CDR3 is TGTGCCACCAGACTAGCGGGCGTCACAGATACGCAGTATTTT.

The genes are TRBV20-1 and TRBJ1-6, with D maybe TRBD1 (5 bases). The V gene's germline CDR1 is DFQATT and CDR2 SNEGSKA (reference sequence). Trimming pared 3 bases from V and 8 bases from J, leaving 20 bases between. The CDR3 is made up of 16 amino acids. The CDR3 coding sequence is TGCAGTGCTAGGGAGACAGCCCGAGGGGCTGATTCACCCCTCCACTTT. The encoded protein is CSARETARGADSPLHF.

The V gene is TRBV15, the J gene TRBJ2-1; 8 bases align to TRBD2. Losses at the gene ends were 1 base for V and 5 bases for J; bases not matched to a gene: 7. There are 16 residues in the CDR3. Germline V lookup: CDR1 LNHNV, CDR2 YYDKDF (reference sequence). The CDR3 DNA reads as TGTGCCACCAGCAGAGCGGGAGGGCCTTTCAACAATGAGCAGTTCTTC. Translated: CATSRAGGPFNNEQFF.

The V gene is TRBV20-1, the J gene TRBJ1-1; no clear D. Trimming pared 6 bases from V and 4 bases from J, leaving 12 bases between. Germline-derived CDR1 and CDR2 are DFQATT and SNEGSKA (reference sequence). There are 12 residues in the CDR3. CDR3 DNA: TGCAGTGCCCCCATCGAGCCCACTGAAGCTTTCTTT. It is translated as CSAPIEPTEAFF.

The chain combines TRBV28 with TRBJ2-7; 13 bases line up with TRBD2. Germline values: CDR1 MDHEN, CDR2 SYDVKM. V gave up 6 bases and J gave up 0 bases; unmatched junction bases: 2. The CDR3 runs 15 residues. For the CDR3, the DNA is TGTGCCAGCAGACTAGCGGGAGGGAGCTCCTACGAGCAGTACTTC. Its protein product is CASRLAGGSSYEQYF. Full variable domain (outside the CDR3, taken from reference TRBV28 and TRBJ2-7): DVKVTQSSRYLVKRTGEKVFLECVQDMDHENMFWYRQDPGLGLRLIYFSYDVKMKEKGDIPEGYSVSREKKERFSLILESASTNQTSMYLCASRLAGGSSYEQYFGPGTRLTVT.

This chain links TRBV27 with TRBJ2-3, with D tentatively TRBD1 or TRBD2 (5 bases each). The germline V gene has CDR1 MNHEY and CDR2 SMNVEV (reference sequence). Trimming removed 1 base at V and 4 bases at J, with 12 bases between. The CDR3 contains 15 residues. The CDR3 nucleotides are TGTGCCAGCAGTTTATTCGGCTGGGACGCAGATACGCAGTATTTT. The encoded protein is CASSLFGWDADTQYF.

The CDR3 reads CASSADRGNTEAFF. In DNA form, the CDR3 reads TGTGCCAGCAGCGCGGACAGGGGGAACACTGAAGCTTTCTTT. The gene calls are TRBV6-1 and TRBJ1-1; 9 bases match TRBD1. The V gene end was trimmed by 6 bases and the J gene end by 1 base; junction bases not matched to a gene: 3. The CDR3 contains 14 residues. Germline V gives CDR1 MNHNS, CDR2 SASEGT.

This clonotype has just one count. The rearrangement links TRBV7-9 to TRBJ2-7; tentatively, D is TRBD1 (6 bases). V was pared by 5 bases and J by 0 bases, with 14 bases between. CDR3 length: 15 residues. The germline gives CDR1 SEHNR, CDR2 FQNEAQ (reference sequence). The CDR3 region is CASSATGFISYEQYF. CDR3 coding DNA: TGTGCCAGCAGCGCCACAGGGTTTATCTCCTACGAGCAGTACTTC.

The chain joins TRBV12-3 or TRBV12-4 to TRBJ2-3; a possible D gene is TRBD2 (6 bases). The CDR3 has 17 amino acids. With 5 bases removed from V and 0 bases from J, the gap between germline ends came to 18 bases. The chain's CDR3 is CASSRRRGGISTDTQYF. The CDR3 coding sequence is TGTGCCAGCAGTCGACGGCGGGGCGGGATTAGCACAGATACGCAGTATTTT.

The DNA for the CDR3 is TGCAGTGCTAGAGAATCCCGGGCAGGGGATACGCAGTATTTT. It is translated as CSARESRAGDTQYF. The genes are TRBV20-1 and TRBJ2-3, with a tentative D call TRBD1 (5 bases). Germline CDR1 reads DFQATT; CDR2 reads SNEGSKA (reference sequence). Trimming took off 0 bases at V and 6 bases at J, with 13 bases between the two ends. CDR3 length: 14 amino acids.

This sequence joins TRBV6-2 or TRBV6-3 and TRBJ2-7; no definite D call. V was pared by 2 bases and J by 3 bases, with 11 bases between. Germline V gene data show CDR1 as MNHEY and CDR2 as SVGEGT. The CDR3 is made up of 14 amino acids. CDR3 in DNA: TGTGCCAGCAGTTACGGTGGTTTCCTCTACGAGCAGTACTTC. It yields the protein CASSYGGFLYEQYF.

This chain joins TRBV5-4 and TRBJ2-3, with D hard to call. V was trimmed by 0 bases and J by 4 bases, leaving 15 bases between them. The CDR3 runs to 16 residues. The V gene's germline CDR1 is SGHNT and CDR2 YYREEE (reference sequence). Here the CDR3 reads CASSLANRVGADTQYF. The CDR3 DNA reads as TGTGCCAGCAGCTTGGCCAATAGGGTAGGAGCAGATACGCAGTATTTT. Variable domain in full (rest from reference TRBV5-4 and TRBJ2-3): ETGVTQSPTHLIKTRGQQVTLRCSSQSGHNTVSWYQQALGQGPQFIFQYYREEENGRGNFPPRFSGLQFPNYSSELNVNALELDDSALYLCASSLANRVGADTQYFGPGTRLTVL.

V usage is TRBV19 and J usage is TRBJ2-3; 7 bases fit TRBD2. The CDR3 has 16 amino acids. Trimming took 7 bases from V and 4 from J; bases not matched to a gene: 14. Germline CDR1 is LNHDA and CDR2 is SQIVND (reference sequence). The CDR3 sequence: CASTRLAATAADTQYF. In DNA, the CDR3 is TGTGCCAGTACCCGTCTAGCGGCTACAGCAGCAGATACGCAGTATTTT.

The J gene is TRBJ2-7, the V gene TRBV12-3 or TRBV12-4; D might be TRBD1 (5 bases). This CDR3 has 14 amino acids. V was cut by 6 bases and J by 3 bases, with 15 bases left in between. The CDR3 nucleotides are TGTGCCAGCAGCCTAACGTGGGGCGGCTACGAGCAGTACTTC. Its translation is CASSLTWGGYEQYF.

As regards this clonotype: One end of the junction is discordant with germline, which a read error may explain. The V call is TRBV15, the J call TRBJ1-5, with 7 bases identical to TRBD1. CDR3 length: 16 residues. The germline gives CDR1 LNHNV, CDR2 YYDKDF (reference sequence). CDR3 region: CTTSRDTGVVKQPQHF. The CDR3 DNA reads TGTACCACCAGCAGGGATACAGGGGTTGTTAAGCAGCCCCAGCATTTT.

This clonotype was observed a few times. The chain is built from TRBV6-1 and TRBJ1-1, with a weak D call TRBD1 (6 bases). Trimming cost V 4 bases and J 5 bases, with 11 bases left between them. This CDR3 has 13 amino acids. Germline assignment: CDR1 MNHNS and CDR2 SASEGT. The CDR3 DNA follows: TGTGCCAGCAGTGGCCCTCAGGGGACTGAAGCTTTCTTT. Translating gives CASSGPQGTEAFF.

The V call is TRBV2, the J call TRBJ2-1; D not resolved. The ends were cut back, 5 bases at V and 9 bases at J, with 8 bases in the middle. The CDR3 extends over 11 amino acids. Germline V lookup: CDR1 SNHLY, CDR2 FYNNEI. This CDR3 is CASSPVFEQFF. CDR3 coding DNA: TGTGCCAGCAGTCCGGTTTTTGAGCAGTTCTTC. Looking up the rest from reference TRBV2 and TRBJ2-1 gives the full variable domain: EPEVTQTPSHQVTQMGQEVILRCVPISNHLYFYWYRQILGQKVEFLVSFYNNEISEKSEIFDDQFSVERPDGSNFTLKIRSTKLEDSAMYFCASSPVFEQFFGPGTRLTVL.

The CDR3 here is CASSGGTAETQYF. The CDR3 DNA reads TGTGCCAGCAGCGGGGGGACGGCAGAGACCCAGTACTTC. The chain employs TRBV21-1 and TRBJ2-5; the listed D gene, TRBD1, was not tested against the DNA. TRBV21-1 is shown as a pseudogene. The CDR3 spans 13 residues.

The chain has TRBV5-4 and TRBJ1-2; 10 positions agree with TRBD1. Germline V gene data show CDR1 as SGHNT and CDR2 as YYREEE (reference sequence). With V trimmed by 4 bases and J by 6 bases, 12 bases remained unmatched. The CDR3 contains 16 residues. The CDR3 coding sequence is TGTGCCAGCAGCCCTCAGCGGGACAGGGGCGGTAATGGCTACACCTTC. Translated, it gives CASSPQRDRGGNGYTF.

This clonotype was detected a few times. The chain has TRBV15 and TRBJ1-2; D is uncertain. Germline loops: CDR1 LNHNV, CDR2 YYDKDF (reference sequence). This CDR3 is 14 amino acids long. V was cut by 5 bases and J by 0 bases, with 10 bases left in between. This CDR3 is CATSPPSANYGYTF. CDR3 nucleotides: TGTGCCACCAGCCCCCCATCAGCTAACTATGGCTACACCTTC.

CDR3 sequence reads: CASSRSRDRGGEQYF. In DNA, the CDR3 is TGTGCCAGCAGCCGTTCCCGGGACAGGGGCGGCGAGCAGTACTTC. The J gene is TRBJ2-7, the V gene TRBV7-2; 10 bases match TRBD1. The germline gives CDR1 SGHTA, CDR2 FQGNSA. Germline trimming cut 5 bases from V and 6 bases from J; bases unmatched to any gene: 10. The CDR3 is 15 amino acids.

CDR3 DNA sequence: TGCAGTGCTTCCCGGGGGGCCCGAGATACGCAGTATTTT. Translation gives CSASRGARDTQYF. The chain couples TRBV20-1 to TRBJ2-3, with a tentative D call TRBD2 (7 bases). The CDR3 is 13 amino acids. V was clipped by 5 bases and J by 5 bases, with 14 bases between them. The germline CDR1 and CDR2 sequences are DFQATT and SNEGSKA (reference sequence).

The chain has TRBV5-1 and TRBJ2-5; 9 bases map to TRBD1. The CDR3 totals 13 residues. J was trimmed by 3 bases and V by 4 bases; bases with no gene match: 1. Germline CDR1 and CDR2: SGHRS and YFSETQ. The CDR3 sequence is CASSGTGKETQYF. The CDR3 bases are TGCGCCAGCAGCGGGACAGGGAAAGAGACCCAGTACTTC. Together with reference TRBV5-1 and TRBJ2-5, the CDR3 gives the full variable domain: KAGVTQTPRYLIKTRGQQVTLSCSPISGHRSVSWYQQTPGQGLQFLFEYFSETQRNKGNFPGRFSGRQFSNSRSEMNVSTLELGDSALYLCASSGTGKETQYFGPGTRLLVL.